This TCR beta chain appears in the sequencing data of a study of blood T cell repertoires in COVID-19. This clone has a handful of counts. Per the original methods: Quantification of nucleated cells was approximated via reference gene primer amplification. Repertoires were generated with immunoSEQ multiplex PCR, while TCRdb's copy carries only in-frame clones and drops some. V and J calls and clone size are copied from that table; D and trimming were computed from the DNA. The sample yields about 210,000 clones, 80% to 85% seen once. The CDR3 loop spans 12 amino acids. V shed 5 bases and J 5 bases; nucleotides not matched to a gene: 4. From germline, CDR1 is GTSNPN and CDR2 SVGIG (reference sequence).

The chain employs TRBV30 and TRBJ2-5; TRBD1 matches at 8 bases. The clonotype originates from a woman older than 75 with COVID-19, enrolled during active disease. The material sequenced was peripheral blood. The CDR3 DNA is TGTGCCTGGCAGGGGGCAGGGGAGACCCAGTACTTC. Its protein is CAWQGAGETQYF.